This T cell receptor beta chain was sequenced in a study of T cells in Graves' hyperthyroidism and ophthalmopathy. Study information: Initial diagnosis, before any treatment, was when peripheral blood was collected.

Study-wide findings and caveats: It was a median about 6 months before onset that the model predicted ophthalmopathy.

This clonotype came up many times. The antigen is undetermined. Authors of the study amplified TCR beta CDR3 regions from RNA transcripts. First-round RT-PCR of the TCR CDR3 relied on the HTBI primer set. TCRdb reprocessed the multiplex PCR reads via MiXCR and lists one record per CDR3 protein. The sample yields over 500,000 distinct CDR3 sequences, 15% to 20% seen once. What was sequenced was blood. The TCR was taken from a young woman with Graves' ophthalmopathy.

The CDR3 DNA is TGTGCCAGCAGCCGCTCGAATTTCTACGAGCAGTACTTC. This gives the protein CASSRSNFYEQYF. The V and J genes are TRBV13 and TRBJ2-7, with no clear D. CDR3 length equals 13 residues. V dropped 5 bases and J dropped 3 bases, with 11 bases sitting between them. Germline V gene data show CDR1 as PRHDT and CDR2 as FYEKMQ (reference sequence). Based on the CDR3 plus reference TRBV13 and TRBJ2-7, the full variable domain is AAGVIQSPRHLIKEKRETATLKCYPIPRHDTVYWYQQGPGQDPQFLISFYEKMQSDKGSIPDRFSAQQFSDYHSELNMSSLELGDSALYFCASSRSNFYEQYFGPGTRLTVT.